This TCR beta chain was identified during a study of cytomegalovirus exposure and HLA in healthy donors. Comments on this clone: The antigen is unknown.

With 6 bases clipped from V and 3 bases from J, the junction kept 10 bases outside the gene matches. The CDR3 contains 16 residues. Germline V gene data show CDR1 as SGHAT and CDR2 as FQNNGV. Study-wide results and limits: In vitro confirmation showed a few CMV-associated chains to be CMV antigen specific.

Profiled with immunoSEQ multiplex PCR; TCRdb holds only in-frame clones, not every one. Among about 40,000 clones, 93% were seen once, and the ten largest hold 2% to 2.5%. The sequenced sample was PBMCs. The gene calls are TRBV11-2 and TRBJ2-7; 11 bases map to TRBD1. The source of this sequence is a woman between 18 and 29 years old in good health and CMV-seronegative. CDR3 DNA sequence: TGTGCCAGCAGGCCCGTTCCGGGACAGGGGGACTACGAGCAGTACTTC. Residues: CASRPVPGQGDYEQYF.